This TCR beta chain is drawn from a study of blood T cell repertoires in COVID-19. For the study at large: T cells, B-cell-depleted T cells, or PBMCs provided the cDNA or gDNA that served as material.

Trimming took off 6 bases at V and 1 base at J, with 12 bases between the two ends. Germline V gives CDR1 SQVTM, CDR2 ANQGSEA. The CDR3 sequence is 13 residues long. Clones were sequenced by immunoSEQ multiplex PCR, and TCRdb holds only the in-frame ones, with some missing. The data hold hundreds of thousands of clones, with 85% to 90% observed a single time. The chain recombines TRBV29-1 with TRBJ1-1, with TRBD1 as a possible D gene (6 bases). The sequence derives from a woman between 45 and 60 years old with active or convalescent COVID-19. Material for sequencing was peripheral blood. The CDR3 region has the DNA TGCAGCGTGCGGCGGGGGGCGAACACTGAAGCTTTCTTT. Its translation: CSVRRGANTEAFF.